These T cell receptor beta chains were read from a single sample in a study of cytomegalovirus exposure and HLA in healthy donors. The protocol was immunoSEQ multiplex PCR, while the TCRdb copy is restricted to in-frame clones and leaves out a portion. The sample lists 150,000 to 200,000 clones, around 80% occurring once. Sequenced material: PBMCs. These receptors were collected from a woman aged 30 to 39 in good health and CMV-seronegative. Both conserved end residues are part of each CDR3. The order of the fields is D gene, J gene, V gene, clone size, CDR3 protein, CDR3 DNA. The D gene is left open where the match is weak. Clone size is stated in some rows and not others, as once, few, many or a class when expanded.

>TRBD1|TRBJ2-7|TRBV10-3|-
CAISSGTGTDEQYF
TGTGCCATCAGCTCCGGGACAGGGACGGACGAGCAGTACTTC
>-|TRBJ1-1|TRBV27|-
CASSLGRLNTEAFF
TGTGCCAGCAGTTTGGGCCGGCTGAACACTGAAGCTTTCTTT
>-|TRBJ2-5|TRBV5-1|-
CASNLEAGKETQYF
TGCGCCAGCAACTTAGAGGCAGGGAAAGAGACCCAGTACTTC
>TRBD2|TRBJ2-5|TRBV15|few
CATSEGLAGEQETQYF
TGTGCCACCAGCGAGGGGCTAGCGGGTGAACAAGAGACCCAGTACTTC
>TRBD2|TRBJ2-1|TRBV28|-
CASSLTRTSHEQFF
TGTGCCAGCAGTTTGACCCGGACTAGCCATGAGCAGTTCTTC
>-|TRBJ2-3|TRBV7-2|-
CASSPLFSTDTQYF
TGTGCCAGCAGCCCACTATTTTCCACAGATACGCAGTATTTT
>TRBD1|TRBJ1-6|TRBV6-6|-
CASGGQTSYNSPLHF
TGTGCCAGCGGGGGACAGACCTCCTATAATTCACCCCTCCACTTT
>TRBD1|TRBJ1-2|TRBV7-2|few
CASRSRQGRGYGYTF
TGTGCCAGCAGATCTAGACAGGGACGTGGCTATGGCTACACCTTC
>TRBD1|TRBJ2-3|TRBV5-1|-
CASSLDGQGRDTQYF
TGCGCCAGCAGCTTGGACGGACAGGGCAGGGATACGCAGTATTTT
>TRBD2|TRBJ2-2|TRBV11-2|-
CASSLALAGAGELFF
TGTGCCAGCAGCTTAGCACTAGCGGGGGCCGGGGAGCTGTTTTTT
>-|TRBJ2-1|TRBV7-2|-
CASSFDSSSYNEQFF
TGTGCCAGCAGTTTCGACTCGAGCTCCTACAATGAGCAGTTCTTC
>-|TRBJ2-5|TRBV7-8|-
CASRDLRGPRGGTQYF
TGTGCCAGCAGGGACCTCCGGGGCCCACGGGGAGGGACCCAGTACTTC
>TRBD2|TRBJ2-5|TRBV5-4|-
CASSLGGSGGETQYF
TGTGCCAGCAGCTTGGGGGGGTCGGGAGGAGAGACCCAGTACTTC
>TRBD2|TRBJ2-1|TRBV6-4|-
CASSEAGGLTYNEQFF
TGTGCCAGCAGTGAGGCGGGAGGACTGACTTACAATGAGCAGTTCTTC
>TRBD2|TRBJ2-5|TRBV7-8|-
CASSPRGLAVQETQYF
TGTGCCAGCAGCCCACGGGGACTAGCGGTTCAAGAGACCCAGTACTTC
>-|TRBJ1-5|TRBV19|-
CASSIKHSNQPQHF
TGTGCCAGTAGTATAAAGCATAGCAATCAGCCCCAGCATTTT
>-|TRBJ2-5|TRBV13|once
CASSLGRDRGVGEQYF
TGTGCCAGCAGCTTAGGGCGGGATAGGGGTGTCGGAGAGCAGTACTTC
>TRBD2|TRBJ2-7|TRBV4-3|-
CASSQDLLAGAGEQYF
TGCGCCAGCAGCCAGGACTTACTAGCGGGGGCAGGCGAGCAGTACTTC
>TRBD2|TRBJ2-1|TRBV27|-
CASSPLAGGTGEQFF
TGTGCCAGCAGTCCACTAGCGGGGGGTACAGGTGAGCAGTTCTTC
>-|TRBJ2-2|TRBV5-5|-
CASSYPPGRGTGELFF
TGTGCCAGCAGCTACCCCCCCGGGCGGGGTACCGGGGAGCTGTTTTTT
>TRBD2|TRBJ2-2|TRBV2|-
CASSSSGRNTGELFF
TGTGCCAGCAGTTCTAGCGGGAGGAACACCGGGGAGCTGTTTTTT
>-|TRBJ2-7|TRBV19|-
CASGQPSSYEQYF
TGTGCCAGTGGACAGCCAAGCTCCTACGAGCAGTACTTC
>TRBD1|TRBJ2-1|TRBV18|-
CASSPRTGGLFEQFF
TGTGCCAGCTCACCACGGACAGGGGGCCTGTTTGAGCAGTTCTTC
>TRBD2|TRBJ2-7|TRBV28|-
CASSFSLAGNEQYF
TGTGCCAGCAGTTTCTCACTAGCGGGGAACGAGCAGTACTTC
>-|TRBJ1-5|TRBV28|few
CASRGLGGQIREHQPQHF
TGTGCCAGCAGAGGCTTAGGTGGACAGATTCGTGAACATCAGCCCCAGCATTTT
>TRBD2|TRBJ2-1|TRBV9|-
CASSKFNLGGAYNEQFF
TGTGCCAGCAGCAAGTTTAACTTGGGAGGGGCCTACAATGAGCAGTTCTTC
>TRBD1|TRBJ1-2|TRBV19|-
CASSPAGTGEYGYTF
TGTGCCAGTAGTCCCGCCGGGACAGGGGAGTATGGCTACACCTTC
>-|TRBJ1-2|TRBV4-1|-
CASSQDPGQHTDGYTF
TGCGCCAGCAGCCAGGACCCTGGACAGCACACTGATGGCTACACCTTC
>-|TRBJ1-2|TRBV5-1|-
CASKPTPGQGYGYTF
TGCGCCAGCAAGCCAACCCCAGGGCAGGGCTATGGCTACACCTTC
>-|TRBJ1-5|TRBV6-1|-
CASSGDRNGNQPQHF
TGTGCCAGCAGCGGTGACAGAAACGGCAATCAGCCCCAGCATTTT
>TRBD1|TRBJ1-2|TRBV5-1|-
CASSPGDRDYGYTF
TGCGCCAGCAGCCCGGGGGACAGGGACTATGGCTACACCTTC
>-|TRBJ2-1|TRBV27|-
CASSLRSPGVGNEQFF
TGTGCCAGCAGTCTACGATCCCCCGGGGTAGGCAATGAGCAGTTCTTC
>-|TRBJ1-1|TRBV5-6|few
CASSPGASTTEAFF
TGTGCCAGCAGTCCAGGGGCCTCCACCACTGAAGCTTTCTTT
>TRBD2|TRBJ2-7|TRBV28|-
CASASFSGNSYEQYF
TGTGCCAGCGCATCCTTTAGCGGGAACTCCTACGAGCAGTACTTC
>-|TRBJ2-3|TRBV2|-
CASSREGHTDTQYF
TGTGCCAGCAGTCGAGAGGGACACACAGATACGCAGTATTTT
>-|TRBJ2-3|TRBV9|-
CASSGDYTDTQYF
TGTGCCAGCAGCGGAGATTACACAGATACGCAGTATTTT
>-|TRBJ2-2|TRBV5-1|-
CASNRVTGSDTGELFF
TGCGCCAGCAATCGAGTTACAGGGTCGGACACCGGGGAGCTGTTTTTT
>-|TRBJ2-5|TRBV6-5|-
CASSRRAGETQYF
TGTGCCAGCAGTCGGAGGGCTGGGGAGACCCAGTACTTC
>TRBD2|TRBJ2-7|TRBV7-2|-
CASSSRLAGGLGEQYF
TGTGCCAGCAGCTCCCGACTAGCGGGAGGCTTAGGCGAGCAGTACTTC
>TRBD2|TRBJ2-5|TRBV27|-
CASRSLAGAGETQYF
TGTGCCAGCAGGTCACTAGCGGGAGCTGGGGAGACCCAGTACTTC
>TRBD1|TRBJ1-1|TRBV30|-
CAWSVTRTGGPTEAFF
TGTGCCTGGAGTGTAACCAGGACAGGGGGCCCCACTGAAGCTTTCTTT
>TRBD2|TRBJ2-1|TRBV10-3|-
CAISASGGVAYNEQFF
TGTGCCATCAGTGCTTCCGGGGGGGTCGCCTACAATGAGCAGTTCTTC
>TRBD1|TRBJ2-5|TRBV28|once
CASSGTGTAQETQYF
TGTGCCAGCAGTGGGACCGGGACAGCCCAAGAGACCCAGTACTTC
>-|TRBJ1-1|TRBV28|-
CASSFDIGYRNTEAFF
TGTGCCAGCAGCTTCGACATAGGTTATAGGAACACTGAAGCTTTCTTT
>TRBD2|TRBJ2-1|TRBV7-6|-
CASSPGTSVSNEQFF
TGTGCCAGCAGCCCAGGGACTAGCGTATCCAATGAGCAGTTCTTC
>TRBD1|TRBJ1-1|TRBV27|-
CASSLSRDSTEAFF
TGTGCCAGCAGTTTATCCCGGGACAGCACTGAAGCTTTCTTT